Shown below are 15 T cell receptor beta chains from a single sample sequenced in a study of vaccination effects on CD4 cells after COVID-19. These TCRs are of unknown antigen specificity. Libraries were prepared by immunoSEQ multiplex PCR; TCRdb keeps only in-frame clonotypes and omits some of them. The table lists more than 40,000 clones, around 76% of them singletons. At the end of approximately 10 days of culture, CD4+ T cells were isolated. The specimen was CD4+ T cells from PBMCs cultured without peptide, collected before COVID-19 vaccination. The receptors originated from a human donor who had a prior SARS-CoV-2 infection.

The chain carries TRBV7-9 and TRBJ1-2; the D gene is possibly TRBD1 (6 bases). From germline, CDR1 is SEHNR and CDR2 FQNEAQ (reference sequence). The CDR3 totals 14 residues. Trimming left V 4 bases short and J 2 bases short, with 11 bases between. As DNA, the CDR3 is TGTGCCAGCAGCTCCATACAGGGAAACTATGGCTACACCTTC. Protein sequence: CASSSIQGNYGYTF. Drawing the rest from reference TRBV7-9 and TRBJ1-2, the complete variable domain is DTGVSQNPRHKITKRGQNVTFRCDPISEHNRLYWYRQTLGQGPEFLTYFQNEAQLEKSRLLSDRFSAERPKGSFSTLEIQRTEQGDSAMYLCASSSIQGNYGYTFGSGTRLTVV.

CDR3 protein: CASSAGATNEKLFF. The CDR3 DNA is TGTGCCAGCAGCGCAGGGGCAACTAATGAAAAACTGTTTTTT. V usage is TRBV9 and J usage is TRBJ1-4; D may be TRBD1 (6 bases). From germline, CDR1 is SGDLS and CDR2 YYNGEE. The V gene lost 3 bases and the J gene lost 0 bases, with 6 bases spanning the gap. The CDR3 length is 14 residues.

This clone has a handful of counts. V usage is TRBV5-1 and J usage is TRBJ1-5; D not resolved. The V and J ends lost 0 bases and 0 bases respectively, with 4 bases between them. The CDR3 has 14 amino acids. The germline gives CDR1 SGHRS, CDR2 YFSETQ. CDR3 sequence: CASSLGASNQPQHF. The DNA of the CDR3 is TGCGCCAGCAGCTTGGGGGCTAGCAATCAGCCCCAGCATTTT.

This clone occurred a few times. The V gene is TRBV2, the J gene TRBJ2-7; TRBD2 matches at 7 bases. The CDR3 has 14 amino acids. The germline V gene encodes CDR1 SNHLY and CDR2 FYNNEI. The J segment lost 4 bases and the V segment lost 7 bases, leaving 10 bases of the junction unmatched. The CDR3 protein is CASNPDRGGYEQYF. DNA for the CDR3: TGTGCCAGCAACCCTGATAGGGGAGGGTACGAGCAGTACTTC.

The chain joins TRBV7-3 to TRBJ1-1, with D maybe TRBD1 (5 bases). The V end lost 1 base, the J end lost 2 bases, and 11 bases lay between the germline ends. Germline assignment: CDR1 SGHTA and CDR2 FQGTGA. The CDR3 covers 15 residues. CDR3 bases: TGTGCCAGCAGCTTAATGGGGGGGACCAACACTGAAGCTTTCTTT. Translation gives CASSLMGGTNTEAFF. Full variable domain (missing parts from reference TRBV7-3 and TRBJ1-1): GAGVSQTPSNKVTEKGKYVELRCDPISGHTALYWYRQSLGQGPEFLIYFQGTGAADDSGLPNDRFFAVRPEGSVSTLKIQRTERGDSAVYLCASSLMGGTNTEAFFGQGTRLTVV.

The CDR3 loop is CASSDPGQGGLGQFF. DNA of the CDR3: TGTGCCAGCAGCGATCCGGGACAGGGGGGCCTCGGGCAGTTCTTC. This chain connects TRBV5-4 to TRBJ2-1; 11 bases agree with TRBD1. Germline CDR1 and CDR2: SGHNT and YYREEE (reference sequence). J lost 12 bases, V lost 4 bases, and 12 bases had no gene match. The CDR3 consists of 15 residues.

The J gene is TRBJ1-4, the V gene TRBV30; no firm D call. The V gene's germline CDR1 is GTSNPN and CDR2 SVGIG (reference sequence). V gave up 4 bases and J gave up 6 bases, with 15 bases separating them. The length of the CDR3 is 14 residues. In nucleotides, the CDR3 is TGTGCCTGGATGGACCGCGGGCCCGATGAAAAACTGTTTTTT. Translated: CAWMDRGPDEKLFF.

This clone was observed a single time. J is TRBJ1-1 and V is TRBV7-9, with TRBD1 matching over 7 bases. The CDR3 contains 14 residues. Unmatched junction bases numbered 8, after V lost 6 bases and J lost 4 bases. Germline lookup yields CDR1 SEHNR and CDR2 FQNEAQ (reference sequence). The CDR3 here is CASRSLYRGTEAFF. The DNA for the CDR3 is TGTGCCAGCAGGTCCCTGTACAGGGGCACTGAAGCTTTCTTT.

The chain carries TRBV5-5 and TRBJ2-7; D is undetermined. This CDR3 comprises 16 residues. With 1 base removed from V and 2 bases from J, the gap between germline ends came to 16 bases. In germline, CDR1 is SGHKS, CDR2 YYEKEE (reference sequence). The CDR3 DNA reads TGTGCCAGCAGCTTGCAAACCGGTGCTGATCCCTACGAGCAGTACTTC. This translates into CASSLQTGADPYEQYF.

The rearrangement joins TRBV7-2 to TRBJ2-2; D unclear. This CDR3 comprises 15 residues. Germline V gene lookup returns CDR1 SGHTA and CDR2 FQGNSA. The V gene lost 5 bases and the J gene lost 3 bases, with 13 bases spanning the gap. The CDR3 loop is CASSPNPTHTGELFF. The CDR3 nucleotides read TGTGCCAGCAGCCCAAACCCGACCCACACCGGGGAGCTGTTTTTT. The variable domain in full, with the rest retrieved from reference TRBV7-2 and TRBJ2-2, is GAGVSQSPSNKVTEKGKDVELRCDPISGHTALYWYRQSLGQGLEFLIYFQGNSAPDKSGLPSDRFSAERTGGSVSTLTIQRTQQEDSAVYLCASSPNPTHTGELFFGEGSRLTVL.

The chain recombines TRBV19 with TRBJ1-2; no definite D call. This CDR3 has 17 amino acids. CDR1 is LNHDA and CDR2 is SQIVND in the germline V gene (reference sequence). V was cut by 5 bases and J by 5 bases, with 24 bases left in between. The CDR3 region is CASSPLVGRGNLYGYTF. The CDR3 DNA reads TGTGCCAGTAGTCCCCTTGTTGGTCGAGGGAACTTATATGGCTACACCTTC.

This clone has only a few counts. V gene TRBV10-3 combines with J gene TRBJ1-5, with D possibly matching TRBD1 (5 bases). Trimming left V 5 bases short and J 6 bases short, with 26 bases between. CDR1 is ENHRY and CDR2 is SYGVKD in the germline V gene. The CDR3 spans 18 residues. The CDR3 DNA follows: TGTGCCATCAGTTTAGGGACGGCGGAGCCCCAAAAGGGTCAGCCCCAGCATTTT. This gives the protein CAISLGTAEPQKGQPQHF.

This chain links TRBV19 with TRBJ1-1, with TRBD1 matching 7 bases. The CDR3 sequence is 15 residues long. V was pared by 7 bases and J by 0 bases, with 8 bases of the junction left unmatched. Looked up from germline, CDR1 is LNHDA and CDR2 is SQIVND (reference sequence). The CDR3 sequence is CASKRHDRVNTEAFF. CDR3 DNA sequence: TGTGCCAGTAAACGGCATGACAGGGTGAACACTGAAGCTTTCTTT.

This clone has a handful of counts. The rearrangement uses TRBV7-2 and TRBJ2-5; D remains unclear. The CDR3 has 12 residues. The V end was cut by 6 bases, the J end by 4 bases, with 9 bases between. Germline assignment: CDR1 SGHTA and CDR2 FQGNSA. The CDR3 reads CASRESGETQYF. CDR3 in DNA: TGTGCCAGCAGGGAATCCGGAGAGACCCAGTACTTC.

The chain combines TRBV4-2 with TRBJ2-1; either TRBD1 or TRBD2 may fit D (6 bases each). V was pared by 1 base and J by 3 bases, with 13 bases between. CDR3 length equals 16 residues. Germline loops: CDR1 LGHNA, CDR2 YNFKEQ. The CDR3 nucleotides read TGTGCCAGCAGCCAAGTTGGAGGGGGAGACTACAATGAGCAGTTCTTC. Its protein is CASSQVGGGDYNEQFF.